This TCR beta chain was recovered during a study of yellow fever vaccine responses in identical twins. Findings and caveats of the study: Twins reportedly showed a vaccine T cell response that seemed partly convergent and partly personalized.

TCRdb itself ran the RT-PCR reads through MiXCR, one entry per CDR3 protein. The table lists approximately 2,200 distinct CDR3 sequences, roughly 30% of them singletons, with approximately 6.2% in the top ten. Comments on this clonotype: Its target is not known.

The starting material was T cells from blood (PBMCs), unsorted or a sorted subset (not recorded which), obtained before or after yellow fever vaccination (not recorded which). The sequence was obtained from a woman between 18 and 29 years old who received the yellow fever vaccine.

The CDR3 DNA is TGTGCCAGCAGCGCCCCTGATTCAGGGGAGTTCTTC. It codes for CASSAPDSGEFF. This chain links TRBV11-1 with TRBJ2-1, with D tentatively TRBD1 (6 bases). The CDR3 extends over 12 amino acids. CDR1 and CDR2 from the germline V gene are SGHAT and FQDESV (reference sequence). Trimming took off 5 bases at V and 14 bases at J, with 16 bases between the two ends.